The 4 T cell receptor beta chains below all came from one sample that was sequenced in a study of blood T cell repertoires in COVID-19. The method was immunoSEQ multiplex PCR; TCRdb's version includes in-frame clones alone and lacks a portion of them. The sample comprises some 130,000 clones, approximately 80% of which are singletons, and about 18% rests with the top ten. The specimen was peripheral blood. These receptor sequences come from a man older than 75 with acute or convalescent COVID-19.

The rearrangement links TRBV11-1 to TRBJ2-5; a weak D match, TRBD1 (6 bases). This CDR3 region has 13 residues. Trimming removed 7 bases at V and 2 bases at J, with 11 bases between. CDR1 and CDR2 from the germline V gene are SGHAT and FQDESV (reference sequence). This CDR3 reads CASKHRAQETQYF. The CDR3 DNA follows: TGTGCCAGCAAACACAGGGCTCAAGAGACCCAGTACTTC.

The chain links TRBV7-6 to TRBJ2-2, with a tentative D call TRBD2 (6 bases). Trimming left V 4 bases short and J 6 bases short, with 18 bases between. CDR1 SGHVS and CDR2 FNYEAQ come from the germline V gene. This CDR3 comprises 16 residues. CDR3 loop: CASSSPPGEGPGELFF. CDR3 in DNA: TGTGCCAGCAGCTCGCCTCCGGGAGAAGGACCCGGGGAGCTGTTTTTT.

This clone showed up just once. This chain uses TRBV10-3 with TRBJ1-5, with 8 bases lining up with TRBD1. CDR1 ENHRY and CDR2 SYGVKD come from the germline V gene. This CDR3 spans 13 amino acids. The junction had 1 base not matched to a gene; V was cut back by 2 bases and J by 7 bases. The CDR3 loop is CAISEGQGQPQHF. The CDR3 DNA reads TGTGCCATCAGTGAGGGACAGGGACAGCCCCAGCATTTT.

The rearrangement joins TRBV23-1 to TRBJ1-4, with 9 bases aligning to TRBD1. TRBV23-1 is placed among ORFs of uncertain function. Trimming cost V 4 bases and J 10 bases; bases outside gene matches: 10. The CDR3 consists of 15 residues. The CDR3 protein is CASSPHRGRFGKLFF. The DNA for the CDR3 is TGCGCCAGCAGTCCCCACAGGGGGCGATTCGGAAAACTGTTTTTT.